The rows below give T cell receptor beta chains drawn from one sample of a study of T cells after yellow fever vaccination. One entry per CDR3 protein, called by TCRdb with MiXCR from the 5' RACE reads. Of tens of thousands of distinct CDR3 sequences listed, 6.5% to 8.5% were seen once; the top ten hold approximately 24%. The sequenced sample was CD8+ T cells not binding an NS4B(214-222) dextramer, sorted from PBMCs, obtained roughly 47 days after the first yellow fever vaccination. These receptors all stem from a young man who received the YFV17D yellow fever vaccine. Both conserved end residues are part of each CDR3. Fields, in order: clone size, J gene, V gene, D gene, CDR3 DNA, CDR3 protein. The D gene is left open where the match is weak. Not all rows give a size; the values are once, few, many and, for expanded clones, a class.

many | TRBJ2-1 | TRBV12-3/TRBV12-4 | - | TGTGCCAGCAGTATAGGACAGATTAATGAGCAGTTCTTC | CASSIGQINEQFF
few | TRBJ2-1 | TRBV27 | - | TGTGCCAGCAGTTTTTTCGTTGGGACGTCCTACAATGAGCAGTTCTTC | CASSFFVGTSYNEQFF
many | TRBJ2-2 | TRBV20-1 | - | TGCAGTGCTAGAGCATACACCGGGGAGCTGTTTTTT | CSARAYTGELFF
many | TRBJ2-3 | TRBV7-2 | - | TGTGCCAGCAGCTTAGTGGCTAGCGCGGATACGCAGTATTTT | CASSLVASADTQYF
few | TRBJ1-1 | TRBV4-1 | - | TGCGCCAGCAGCCAAGACACCTTTAACACTGAAGCTTTCTTT | CASSQDTFNTEAFF
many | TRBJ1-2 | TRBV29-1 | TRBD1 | TGCAGCGTTGTGGGGGGACAGGGGGGTCGTGGCTACACCTTC | CSVVGGQGGRGYTF
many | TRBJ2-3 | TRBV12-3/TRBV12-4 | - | TGTGCCAGCAGTTTCGGGATCACCACAGATACGCAGTATTTT | CASSFGITTDTQYF
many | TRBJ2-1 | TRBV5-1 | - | TGCGCCAGCAGCACGGACAATGAGCAGTTCTTC | CASSTDNEQFF
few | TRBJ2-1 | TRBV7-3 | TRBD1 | TGTGCCAGCAGCAACCCGGGACAGGGGGCCACCAATGAGCAGTTCTTC | CASSNPGQGATNEQFF
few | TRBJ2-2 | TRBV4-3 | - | TGCGCCAGCAGCCACCGGGGGGCGTTCCCCACCGGGGAGCTGTTTTTT | CASSHRGAFPTGELFF
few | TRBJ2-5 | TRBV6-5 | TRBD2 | TGTGCCAGCAGTTACTCGGCGGGGGGGCGCGAGACCCAGTACTTC | CASSYSAGGRETQYF
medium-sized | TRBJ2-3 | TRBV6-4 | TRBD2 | TGTGCCAGCAGTGAAACTAGCGGGGGGGCAGATACGCAGTATTTT | CASSETSGGADTQYF
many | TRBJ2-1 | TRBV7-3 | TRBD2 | TGTGCCAGCAGCTTATACGAGAATAGCGGGGACAATGAGCAGTTCTTC | CASSLYENSGDNEQFF
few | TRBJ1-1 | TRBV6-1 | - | TGTGCCAGCAGGAAAGGGGGTGAAGCTTTCTTT | CASRKGGEAFF
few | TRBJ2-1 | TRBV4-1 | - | TGCGCCAGCAGCCAAGGCGAGAAAGAGCAGTTCTTC | CASSQGEKEQFF
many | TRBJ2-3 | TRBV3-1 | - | TGTGCCAGCAGCCAAGAATGGGGCACAGATACGCAGTATTTT | CASSQEWGTDTQYF
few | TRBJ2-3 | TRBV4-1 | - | TGCGCCAGCAGCCAGGCTAGTCGAGATACGCAGTATTTT | CASSQASRDTQYF
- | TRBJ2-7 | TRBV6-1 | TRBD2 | TGTGCCAGCGCGCCCGGGACTAGAGCCTACGAGCAGTACTTC | CASAPGTRAYEQYF
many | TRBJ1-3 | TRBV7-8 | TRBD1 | TGTGCCAGCAGCTTAGTGGGGACAGGGGTCTATGACACCATATATTTT | CASSLVGTGVYDTIYF
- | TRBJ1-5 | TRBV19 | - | TGTGCCAGTAGTAAGGTCGGCAGTCGATATAGCAATCAGCCCCAGCATTTT | CASSKVGSRYSNQPQHF